Described below is a single TCR beta chain sequence and its context. Its antigen is undetermined. This CDR3 is built from 13 residues. V was cut by 7 bases and J by 4 bases, with 13 bases left in between. The sample originates from a study of early T cells in non-severe SARS-CoV-2 infection. Overall study: Sequencing of bulk RNA from unsorted whole blood was done, without chain pairing.

Unique molecular identifiers tagged individual cDNA molecules. MiXCR was run by TCRdb on the 5' RACE reads, yielding one entry per CDR3 protein. The sample has 40,000 to 65,000 distinct CDR3 sequences; over 7.5% are singletons. Study conclusions and caveats: Using VDJdb, the matching emphasized anti-spike CD8 responses while missing private and CD4 specificities.

This sequence originates from an adult who was a healthcare worker with PCR-confirmed SARS-CoV-2 infection or an uninfected control (not recorded which). Sequencing was performed on whole blood. The rearrangement joins TRBV12-3 or TRBV12-4 to TRBJ1-2, with D possibly TRBD1 on 5 matching bases. CDR3 nucleotide sequence: TGTGCCAGCACCCAGGGTTCCCGCTATGGCTACACCTTC. Translating it yields CASTQGSRYGYTF.